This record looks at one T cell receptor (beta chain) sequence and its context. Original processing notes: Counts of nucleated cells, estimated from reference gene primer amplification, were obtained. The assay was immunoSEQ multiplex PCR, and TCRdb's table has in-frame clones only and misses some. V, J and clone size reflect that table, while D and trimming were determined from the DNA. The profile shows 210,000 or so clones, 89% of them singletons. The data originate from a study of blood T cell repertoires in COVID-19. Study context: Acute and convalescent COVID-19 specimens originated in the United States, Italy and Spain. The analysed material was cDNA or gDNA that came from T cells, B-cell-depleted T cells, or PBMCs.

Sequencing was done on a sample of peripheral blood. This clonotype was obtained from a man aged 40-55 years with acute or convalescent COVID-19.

CDR3: CASSLTGYEQYF. CDR3 nucleotides: TGTGCCAGCAGTCTGACAGGGTACGAGCAGTACTTC. The chain has TRBV12-3 or TRBV12-4 and TRBJ2-7; 7 bases are a match to TRBD1. This CDR3 is built from 12 residues. V shed 5 bases and J 4 bases; nucleotides not matched to a gene: 2.